Detailed here is one TCR beta chain. Its target is unknown. An end of the junction does not agree with germline; a read error may underlie this. Combining a sample-barcoded 5' primer with a J-beta primer mix, a second PCR ran for roughly 7 to 12 cycles. Each TCR beta cDNA got a 12-nucleotide random molecular identifier. Each CDR3 protein gets one entry after TCRdb re-called the 5' RACE reads with MiXCR. The sample records about 1,500,000 distinct CDR3 sequences, 28% being singletons. This specimen belongs to a study of blood T cells in healthy people across ages. Points from the study as a whole: Roughly linear declines in TCR beta diversity per million T cells occurred with age. Estimated diversity across one million T cells was deemed an underestimate. Long-lived donors carried more naive CD4+ cells and greater diversity than aged donors.

The CDR3 runs 13 residues. CDR1 is SNHLY and CDR2 is FYNNEI in the germline V gene. This chain uses TRBV2 with TRBJ2-1; no firm D call. Material: blood. The TCR comes from a woman in her 30s in good health. CDR3 in amino acids: CATSPLTVSEQFF. Written as DNA, the CDR3 is TGTGCCACCAGTCCCCTGACCGTCTCTGAGCAGTTCTTC.